Each of the 27 T cell receptor beta chains below was sequenced from the same sample in a study of T cell responses to AZD1222 COVID-19 vaccine. Clones were sequenced by immunoSEQ multiplex PCR, and TCRdb holds only the in-frame ones, with some missing. The table includes around 77,000 clones, approximately 90% detected once. This specimen consisted of peripheral blood, obtained on day 0 of AZD1222 vaccination. These receptors were collected from an adult in good health.

V and J are TRBV30 and TRBJ1-5, with TRBD1 matching over 8 bases. The CDR3 has 13 residues. The trim removed 5 bases at V and 6 bases at J, leaving 6 bases unmatched. Germline assignment: CDR1 GTSNPN and CDR2 SVGIG (reference sequence). CDR3 DNA sequence: TGTGCCTGGGACAACAGGGGGAGTCAGCCCCAGCATTTT. It is translated as CAWDNRGSQPQHF.

The chain couples TRBV6-5 to TRBJ1-6; D is perhaps TRBD1 (5 bases). CDR1 and CDR2 from the germline V gene are MNHEY and SVGAGI. This CDR3 has 16 residues. V was pared by 2 bases and J by 7 bases, with 15 bases between. The CDR3 DNA is TGTGCCAGCAGTTACGGGGGAGGCCGAAGCAATTCACCCCTCCACTTT. Residues: CASSYGGGRSNSPLHF.

This clone was counted a few times. The CDR3 loop is CASSRDRVDTIYF. In nucleotides, the CDR3 is TGTGCCAGCAGCCGAGACAGGGTTGACACCATATATTTT. The chain has TRBV6-6 and TRBJ1-3; 7 nucleotides line up with TRBD1. The CDR3 consists of 13 residues. With V trimmed by 6 bases and J by 8 bases, 7 bases remained unmatched. Germline V lookup: CDR1 MNHNY, CDR2 SVGAGI (reference sequence).

CDR3: CASSYSGTGTEKLFF. Here the CDR3 DNA reads TGTGCCAGCAGCTACTCCGGGACAGGCACTGAAAAACTGTTTTTT. V gene TRBV27 combines with J gene TRBJ1-4, with 8 bases that match TRBD1. The V and J ends lost 6 bases and 7 bases, in that order; junction bases with no gene match: 10. There are 15 residues in the CDR3. The germline gives CDR1 MNHEY, CDR2 SMNVEV (reference sequence).

The gene calls are TRBV6-2 or TRBV6-3 and TRBJ2-5, with a tentative D call TRBD2 (6 bases). V was clipped by 2 bases and J by 5 bases, with 12 bases between them. The CDR3 contains 14 residues. Germline V gene lookup returns CDR1 MNHEY and CDR2 SVGEGT. For the CDR3, the DNA is TGTGCCAGCAGTTACCGGGGAGGCGGGGAGACCCAGTACTTC. The encoded protein is CASSYRGGGETQYF.

This clone is a singleton in its sample. This chain uses TRBV28 with TRBJ2-1; D is ambiguous. Germline V CDR1 and CDR2: MDHEN, SYDVKM. V lost 7 bases and J 0 bases, leaving 7 bases between the germline ends. The CDR3 has 13 amino acids. This CDR3 reads CASIRASYNEQFF. Written as DNA, the CDR3 is TGTGCCAGCATACGGGCCTCCTACAATGAGCAGTTCTTC.

The genes are TRBV28 and TRBJ1-2; tentative D call: TRBD1 (5 bases). CDR3 length: 12 amino acids. Looked up from germline, CDR1 is MDHEN and CDR2 is SYDVKM. V dropped 2 bases and J dropped 6 bases, with 7 bases sitting between them. The CDR3 reads CASSLGGDGYTF. The CDR3 DNA reads TGTGCCAGCAGTTTAGGAGGGGATGGCTACACCTTC.

The chain combines TRBV3-1 (or the pseudogene TRBV3-2) with TRBJ1-6; D is unresolved. Per germline, CDR1 LGHDT and CDR2 YNNKEL (reference sequence). CDR3 size: 15 residues. The V gene lost 1 base and the J gene lost 5 bases, with 9 bases spanning the gap. The CDR3 sequence: CASSQVSSDNSPLHF. The CDR3 nucleotides are TGTGCCAGCAGCCAAGTGTCCAGTGATAATTCACCCCTCCACTTT.

This chain joins TRBV9 and TRBJ1-1; weak D call: TRBD1 (6 bases). Trimming shortened V by 4 bases and J by 7 bases, and 11 bases separated the two germline ends. The CDR3 is made up of 12 amino acids. Germline V gene lookup returns CDR1 SGDLS and CDR2 YYNGEE. The CDR3 sequence: CASSPRGGEAFF. The CDR3 DNA reads as TGTGCCAGCAGCCCAAGGGGGGGTGAAGCTTTCTTT. Combining the CDR3 with reference TRBV9 and TRBJ1-1 gives the whole variable domain DSGVTQTPKHLITATGQRVTLRCSPRSGDLSVYWYQQSLDQGLQFLIQYYNGEERAKGNILERFSAQQFPDLHSELNLSSLELGDSALYFCASSPRGGEAFFGQGTRLTVV.

V usage is TRBV7-2 and J usage is TRBJ2-1; 7 bases fit TRBD1. This CDR3 is 13 amino acids long. Trimming at V came to 6 bases and at J to 8 bases, leaving 7 bases not matched to a gene. Germline V gives CDR1 SGHTA, CDR2 FQGNSA. The CDR3 DNA reads TGTGCCAGCAGGCCTATACAGGGGCATGAGCAGTTCTTC. It encodes CASRPIQGHEQFF. Variable domain in full (rest from reference TRBV7-2 and TRBJ2-1): GAGVSQSPSNKVTEKGKDVELRCDPISGHTALYWYRQSLGQGLEFLIYFQGNSAPDKSGLPSDRFSAERTGGSVSTLTIQRTQQEDSAVYLCASRPIQGHEQFFGPGTRLTVL.

The chain is built from TRBV2 and TRBJ2-5; no firm D call. The CDR3 is made up of 12 amino acids. Trimming took 3 bases from V and 3 from J, leaving 5 bases between them. Germline V gives CDR1 SNHLY, CDR2 FYNNEI. The DNA for the CDR3 is TGTGCCAGCAGTGACGAGAAAGAGACCCAGTACTTC. The encoded protein is CASSDEKETQYF.

This clone was found once. The V call is TRBV4-1, the J call TRBJ2-1; 8 bases are a match to TRBD2. Trimming at V came to 3 bases and at J to 8 bases, leaving 15 bases not matched to a gene. CDR1 and CDR2 from the germline V gene are MGHRA and YSYEKL. There are 17 residues in the CDR3. The CDR3, as DNA: TGCGCCAGCAGCCAGAGGGGAGGAGCGGGGGCGACGGATGAGCAGTTCTTC. It is translated as CASSQRGGAGATDEQFF.

V gene TRBV18 combines with J gene TRBJ2-7; D perhaps matches TRBD1 (6 bases). The germline V gene has CDR1 KGHSH and CDR2 LQKENI. The CDR3 has 14 amino acids. The ends were cut back, 4 bases at V and 2 bases at J, with 12 bases in the middle. This CDR3 is CASSRQEGAYEQYF. The CDR3 nucleotides read TGTGCCAGCTCACGCCAAGAGGGGGCCTACGAGCAGTACTTC.

This clone has a single count. V and J are TRBV3-1 (or the pseudogene TRBV3-2) and TRBJ2-4; TRBD2 agrees at 7 bases. Looked up from germline, CDR1 is LGHDT and CDR2 is YNNKEL (reference sequence). There are 13 residues in the CDR3. V was clipped by 9 bases and J by 7 bases; unmatched bases: 9. The CDR3 DNA reads TGTGCCAGTGGCCGCGGGGGTGGGAACATTCAGTACTTC. This encodes CASGRGGGNIQYF.

The chain employs TRBV18 and TRBJ2-7, with 10 bases fitting TRBD1. The CDR3 contains 15 residues. The germline CDR1 and CDR2 sequences are KGHSH and LQKENI. J was trimmed by 6 bases and V by 4 bases; bases with no gene match: 9. The DNA for the CDR3 is TGTGCCAGCTCACTCCAAGGGACAGGGGTTCGCGAGCAGTACTTC. It codes for CASSLQGTGVREQYF.

The V gene is TRBV7-8, the J gene TRBJ1-2, with TRBD1 identical over 7 bases. Per the germline V gene, CDR1 is SGHVS and CDR2 is FQNEAQ. Losses at the gene ends were 4 bases for V and 0 bases for J; bases not matched to a gene: 5. The CDR3 spans 15 residues. CDR3: CASSWGDRSNYGYTF. The CDR3 nucleotides read TGTGCCAGCAGCTGGGGGGACAGATCTAACTATGGCTACACCTTC.

The chain employs TRBV2 and TRBJ1-5; tentative D call: TRBD1 (6 bases). This CDR3 comprises 16 residues. The germline V gene encodes CDR1 SNHLY and CDR2 FYNNEI. Trimming took 2 bases from V and 4 from J, leaving 15 bases between them. CDR3 nucleotide sequence: TGTGCCAGCAGTGAAAATGGGGCAGGGGCAAATCAGCCCCAGCATTTT. Translated, it gives CASSENGAGANQPQHF.

This clone was observed a single time. The V call is TRBV27, the J call TRBJ1-5; TRBD1 is a possible D gene (6 bases). Trimming took off 2 bases at V and 4 bases at J, with 9 bases between the two ends. The germline gives CDR1 MNHEY, CDR2 SMNVEV (reference sequence). The CDR3 spans 14 residues. The CDR3 loop is CASSLEGGNQPQHF. DNA of the CDR3: TGTGCCAGCAGTTTAGAGGGGGGTAATCAGCCCCAGCATTTT.

This chain connects TRBV7-2 to TRBJ2-2; weak D call: TRBD2 (6 bases). V lost 5 bases to trimming and J lost 1 base, with 11 bases between them. CDR3 length: 15 residues. Germline-derived CDR1 and CDR2 are SGHTA and FQGNSA. In DNA, the CDR3 is TGTGCCAGCAGCCAAAGCGGGCGGAACACCGGGGAGCTGTTTTTT. Encoded protein: CASSQSGRNTGELFF.

This clone has just one count. V and J are TRBV24-1 and TRBJ1-5, with 10 bases fitting TRBD1. CDR1 is KGHDR, CDR2 SFDVKD, per germline. The J segment lost 3 bases and the V segment lost 4 bases, leaving 5 bases of the junction unmatched. The CDR3 spans 16 residues. CDR3 nucleotide sequence: TGTGCCACCAGTGACCCCGGGACAGGGGTCAATCAGCCCCAGCATTTT. It is translated as CATSDPGTGVNQPQHF.

This clone was detected a few times. The CDR3 here is CAWSVVWRSEKLFF. Written as DNA, the CDR3 is TGTGCCTGGAGTGTTGTGTGGAGAAGCGAAAAACTGTTTTTT. The J gene is TRBJ1-4, the V gene TRBV30, with D uncertain. This CDR3 has 14 residues. Germline V lookup: CDR1 GTSNPN, CDR2 SVGIG (reference sequence). V was pared by 0 bases and J by 8 bases, with 13 bases between.

The V gene is TRBV9, the J gene TRBJ1-6; D is possibly TRBD1 (5 bases). The CDR3 covers 17 residues. CDR1 and CDR2 from the germline V gene are SGDLS and YYNGEE. V lost 3 bases and J 5 bases, leaving 18 bases between the germline ends. The CDR3 loop is CASSAPSGAGDNSPLHF. CDR3 coding DNA: TGTGCCAGCAGCGCGCCCTCGGGCGCGGGGGATAATTCACCCCTCCACTTT.

This chain's CDR3 is CASSSATGAKETQYF. The CDR3 DNA is TGTGCCAGCTCTTCCGCCACGGGGGCCAAAGAGACCCAGTACTTC. The chain couples TRBV18 to TRBJ2-5; D tentatively reads TRBD1 or TRBD2 (6 bases each). Germline V gene data show CDR1 as KGHSH and CDR2 as LQKENI. Trimming stripped 6 bases from V and 3 bases from J, with 17 bases between. The length of the CDR3 is 15 residues. The entire variable domain, with the rest obtained from reference TRBV18 and TRBJ2-5, is as follows: NAGVMQNPRHLVRRRGQEARLRCSPMKGHSHVYWYRQLPEEGLKFMVYLQKENIIDESGMPKERFSAEFPKEGPSILRIQQVVRGDSAAYFCASSSATGAKETQYFGPGTRLLVL.

The V and J genes are TRBV5-1 and TRBJ2-3; D call uncertain. The germline gives CDR1 SGHRS, CDR2 YFSETQ. Trimming cost V 5 bases and J 0 bases, with 10 bases left between them. The CDR3 totals 14 residues. The DNA for the CDR3 is TGCGCCAGCAGAGTACTACCAAGCACAGATACGCAGTATTTT. Translating gives CASRVLPSTDTQYF. Full variable domain (remainder filled in from reference TRBV5-1 and TRBJ2-3): KAGVTQTPRYLIKTRGQQVTLSCSPISGHRSVSWYQQTPGQGLQFLFEYFSETQRNKGNFPGRFSGRQFSNSRSEMNVSTLELGDSALYLCASRVLPSTDTQYFGPGTRLTVL.

In this sample, this clone turned up once. The chain employs TRBV4-2 and TRBJ2-5, with 14 bases identical to TRBD2. This CDR3 region has 16 residues. With V trimmed by 4 bases and J by 2 bases, 3 bases remained unmatched. CDR1 and CDR2 from the germline V gene are LGHNA and YNFKEQ. The DNA for the CDR3 is TGTGCCAGCAGCCCGGGACTAGCGGGGGTGCAAGAGACCCAGTACTTC. It specifies CASSPGLAGVQETQYF.

This sequence joins TRBV9 and TRBJ2-3; 16 positions match TRBD2. The trim removed 3 bases at V and 2 bases at J, leaving 3 bases unmatched. CDR1 SGDLS and CDR2 YYNGEE come from the germline V gene. This CDR3 has 17 amino acids. Here the CDR3 DNA reads TGTGCCAGCAGCGAGGGACTAGCGGGGGGGCACACAGATACGCAGTATTTT. Encoded protein: CASSEGLAGGHTDTQYF.

The chain recombines TRBV2 with TRBJ1-5; weak D call: TRBD1 (5 bases). The CDR3 runs to 13 residues. V was shortened by 6 bases and J by 2 bases, with 8 bases between the two germline ends. The germline V gene has CDR1 SNHLY and CDR2 FYNNEI. For the CDR3, the DNA is TGTGCCAGCAGAGGGGAGGGCAATCAGCCCCAGCATTTT. It codes for CASRGEGNQPQHF.